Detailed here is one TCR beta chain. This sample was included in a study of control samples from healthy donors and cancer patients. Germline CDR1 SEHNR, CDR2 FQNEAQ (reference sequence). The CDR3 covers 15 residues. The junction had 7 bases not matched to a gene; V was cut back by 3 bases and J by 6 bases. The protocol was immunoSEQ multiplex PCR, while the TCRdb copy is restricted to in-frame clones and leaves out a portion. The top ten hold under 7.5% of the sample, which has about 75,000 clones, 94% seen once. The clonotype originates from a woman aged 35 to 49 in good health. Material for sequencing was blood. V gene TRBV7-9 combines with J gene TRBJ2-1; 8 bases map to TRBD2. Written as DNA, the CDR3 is TGTGCCAGCAGCTTCAGCGGGAGTAGGTTCAATGAGCAGTTCTTC. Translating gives CASSFSGSRFNEQFF.